This T cell receptor beta chain was captured by sequencing in a study of cytomegalovirus exposure and HLA in healthy donors. Note on this clone: The identical CDR3 is also encoded by other nucleotide sequences in the sample.

The V gene end was trimmed by 5 bases and the J gene end by 1 base; junction bases not matched to a gene: 1. Germline CDR1 reads SGHAT; CDR2 reads FQNNGV. There are 13 residues in the CDR3. With 60 Vbeta and 13 Jbeta primers, the PCR was carried out. Libraries were prepared by immunoSEQ multiplex PCR; TCRdb keeps only in-frame clonotypes and omits some of them. This table has 200,000 to 250,000 clones, approximately 78% appearing once. The source is a woman in her 40s in good health and CMV-seronegative. Sample: PBMCs. This chain links TRBV11-2 with TRBJ1-1; the match to TRBD1 covers 7 bases. CDR3 in DNA: TGTGCCAGCAGCAGACAGGGGAACACTGAAGCTTTCTTT. Its protein product is CASSRQGNTEAFF.